The rows below give T cell receptor beta chains drawn from one sample of a study of identical twins. TCRdb reprocessed the 5' RACE reads with MiXCR, giving one entry per CDR3 protein. Altogether around 250,000 distinct CDR3 sequences are present, roughly 13% being singletons, with the ten largest covering about 3.9%. These sequences were also reported in another study, on yellow fever vaccine responses in identical twins.

The sequenced sample was memory (CD45RO+) T cells sorted from blood. The receptors were gathered from a woman aged 18-29 years in good health. Each CDR3 is given with its conserved first and last residue. The D gene is left open where the match is weak. Where a row states a size, it is once, few, many or the class of an expanded clone; other rows omit it.

d_gene	v_gene	j_gene	abundance	len	CDR3nt	CDR3aa
TRBD1	TRBV10-3	TRBJ1-1	-	14	TGTGCCATCAGCGGGACAGGCGGTGTAACTGAAGCTTTCTTT	CAISGTGGVTEAFF
-	TRBV12-5	TRBJ2-2	-	15	TGTGCTAGTGGTTTGGTTCGCCAGGGAGGCGGGGAGCTGTTTTTT	CASGLVRQGGGELFF
-	TRBV7-3	TRBJ1-2	-	15	TGTGCCAGCAGCTTAATTGGCGGAAATAACTATGGCTACACCTTC	CASSLIGGNNYGYTF
-	TRBV28	TRBJ2-3	many	16	TGTGCCAGCAGTTTTAAGAGGGCGCAGGGCACAGATACGCAGTATTTT	CASSFKRAQGTDTQYF
-	TRBV6-4	TRBJ2-3	many	14	TGTGCCAGCAGTGACAGGGGAAGCACAGATACGCAGTATTTT	CASSDRGSTDTQYF
TRBD2	TRBV7-6	TRBJ2-7	few	16	TGTGCCAGCAGCTTAGCTGCTAGCGGGGGCTCCTACGAGCAGTACTTC	CASSLAASGGSYEQYF
-	TRBV24-1	TRBJ2-1	-	12	TGTGCCACCAGTGACTGGCAGGCAGGGCAGTTCTTC	CATSDWQAGQFF
-	TRBV5-1	TRBJ2-5	few	15	TGCGCCAGCAGCTTGGCCGTGGGGGCGGGAGAGACCCAGTACTTC	CASSLAVGAGETQYF
TRBD2	TRBV11-2	TRBJ2-1	-	18	TGTGCCAGCAGCTTAGATAGTACGGGACTAGCTTTCTACAATGAGCAGTTCTTC	CASSLDSTGLAFYNEQFF
-	TRBV5-1	TRBJ2-5	many	15	TGCGCCAGCAGCTTGAACGCGGGGTCCCAAGAGACCCAGTACTTC	CASSLNAGSQETQYF
TRBD2	TRBV6-2/TRBV6-3	TRBJ2-3	few	21	TGTGCCAGCAGTTACTTATCCGGGACTAGCGGGAGTTGGTGGGACACAGATACGCAGTATTTT	CASSYLSGTSGSWWDTDTQYF
TRBD1	TRBV28	TRBJ2-7	many	14	TGTGCCATTCATACCGGGACAGGGAACTACGAGCAGTACTTC	CAIHTGTGNYEQYF
TRBD2	TRBV5-5	TRBJ2-5	many	14	TGTGCCAGCAGTACCCGACTAGCGCGGGAGACCCAGTACTTC	CASSTRLARETQYF
-	TRBV20-1	TRBJ2-3	few	14	TGCAGTGCTAGGTCGGAACAAGGGGTCGGTACGCAGTATTTT	CSARSEQGVGTQYF
-	TRBV2	TRBJ2-1	few	15	TGTGCCAGCAGTCCCCTAATTGGGGGTGGCAATGAGCAGTTCTTC	CASSPLIGGGNEQFF
-	TRBV20-1	TRBJ2-1	-	18	TGCAGTGCTAGAGATATGGAAGTATCGGGTAGCTCCTACAATGAGCAGTTCTTC	CSARDMEVSGSSYNEQFF
TRBD2	TRBV29-1	TRBJ2-7	many	13	TGCAGCGTAATAGCGGGAGGAAGTCTCGAGCAGTACTTC	CSVIAGGSLEQYF
-	TRBV5-5	TRBJ2-7	many	14	TGTGCCAGCAGCCCCGGAGGGTGGTCCTACGAGCAGTACTTC	CASSPGGWSYEQYF
TRBD2	TRBV6-4	TRBJ2-1	-	14	TGTGCCAGCAGTGAGGGACTACCAAACAATGAGCAGTTCTTC	CASSEGLPNNEQFF
-	TRBV28	TRBJ2-5	-	13	TGTGCCAGCAGTTTTCAGGGGTCGGAGACCCAGTACTTC	CASSFQGSETQYF
TRBD1	TRBV5-1	TRBJ2-3	few	15	TGCGCCAGCAGCTTGGAGGGACAGCGTACAGATACGCAGTATTTT	CASSLEGQRTDTQYF
TRBD1	TRBV20-1	TRBJ2-6	-	16	TGCAGTGCTAGAAGGACAGGGGAATATGGGGCCAACGTCCTGACTTTC	CSARRTGEYGANVLTF
TRBD1	TRBV9	TRBJ1-1	many	15	TGTGCCAGCAGCGTAGGGACAGGGGTGGACACTGAAGCTTTCTTT	CASSVGTGVDTEAFF
TRBD2	TRBV7-4	TRBJ2-7	few	17	TGTGCCAGCAGCGTCGAGCGGGAGGGCTTTCTTTCCTACGAGCAGTACTTC	CASSVEREGFLSYEQYF
TRBD2	TRBV3-1	TRBJ2-1	-	16	TGTGCCAGCAGCCAAGATAGGCTAGCGGGAGTCCATGAGCAGTTCTTC	CASSQDRLAGVHEQFF
TRBD2	TRBV7-7	TRBJ2-5	-	17	TGTGCTAGCAGCTTCGGACTAGCGGGGGGGCCGGGCGAGACCCAGTACTTC	CASSFGLAGGPGETQYF
-	TRBV5-1	TRBJ2-7	-	13	TGCGCCAGCAGCTGGGGTGGGGTCTACGAGCAGTACTTC	CASSWGGVYEQYF
-	TRBV3-1	TRBJ2-3	many	13	TGTGCCAGCAGCCAATTTTTGTCAGATACGCAGTATTTT	CASSQFLSDTQYF
-	TRBV25-1	TRBJ1-4	many	11	TGTGCCAGCAGGCTAAATGAAAAACTGTTTTTT	CASRLNEKLFF
-	TRBV10-3	TRBJ2-3	few	14	TGTGCCATCAGGGCTACCATTGCCACAGATACGCAGTATTTT	CAIRATIATDTQYF
-	TRBV10-3	TRBJ2-4	many	14	TGTGCCATCAGCTCCAACAGGGGGGGACGGAAGCAGTACTTC	CAISSNRGGRKQYF
-	TRBV29-1	TRBJ2-5	-	12	TGCAGCGTCTTCGATCGGGGGGAGACCCAGTACTTC	CSVFDRGETQYF
TRBD1	TRBV30	TRBJ1-2	few	12	TGTGCCTGGAGTGGGACAGGGTGGGGCTACACCTTC	CAWSGTGWGYTF
-	TRBV28	TRBJ1-5	few	12	TGTGCCAGCAGTTTATTGGTGCAGCCCCAGCATTTT	CASSLLVQPQHF
-	TRBV11-2	TRBJ1-1	-	15	TGTGCCAGCAGCTTAAAGCTGGGGGAGAACCCTGAAGCTTTCTTT	CASSLKLGENPEAFF
TRBD2	TRBV4-1	TRBJ2-7	few	16	TGCGCCAGCAGCCAAGAGCCAGAGCGGGAGGGCTACGAGCAGTACTTC	CASSQEPEREGYEQYF
-	TRBV7-2	TRBJ2-2	-	16	TGTGCCAGCAGCTCGAGACTCGTAGTAAACACCGGGGAGCTGTTTTTT	CASSSRLVVNTGELFF